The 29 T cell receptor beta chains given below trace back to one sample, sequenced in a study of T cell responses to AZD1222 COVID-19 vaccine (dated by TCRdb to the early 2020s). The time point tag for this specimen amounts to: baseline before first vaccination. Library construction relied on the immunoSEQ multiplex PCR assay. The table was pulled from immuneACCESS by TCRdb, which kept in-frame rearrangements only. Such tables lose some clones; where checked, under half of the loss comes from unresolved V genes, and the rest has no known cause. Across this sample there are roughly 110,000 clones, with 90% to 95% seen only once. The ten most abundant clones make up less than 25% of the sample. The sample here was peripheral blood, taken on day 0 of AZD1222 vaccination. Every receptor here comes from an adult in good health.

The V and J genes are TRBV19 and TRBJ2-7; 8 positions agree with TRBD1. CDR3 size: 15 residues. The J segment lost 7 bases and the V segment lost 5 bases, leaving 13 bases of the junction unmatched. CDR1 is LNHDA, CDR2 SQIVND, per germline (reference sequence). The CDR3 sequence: CASSVTGQGSVEQYF. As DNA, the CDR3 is TGTGCCAGTAGTGTCACCGGACAGGGTTCGGTAGAGCAGTACTTC.

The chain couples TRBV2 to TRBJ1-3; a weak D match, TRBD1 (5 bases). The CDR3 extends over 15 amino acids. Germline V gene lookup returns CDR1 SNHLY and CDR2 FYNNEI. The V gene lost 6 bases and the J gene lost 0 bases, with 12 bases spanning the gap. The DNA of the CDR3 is TGTGCCAGCAGGTTAACCCAGGGCTCTGGAAACACCATATATTTT. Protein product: CASRLTQGSGNTIYF.

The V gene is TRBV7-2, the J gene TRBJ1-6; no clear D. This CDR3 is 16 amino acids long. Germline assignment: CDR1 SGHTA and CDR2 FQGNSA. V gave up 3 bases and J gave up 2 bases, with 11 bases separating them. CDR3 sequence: CASSFSGQTYNSPLHF. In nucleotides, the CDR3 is TGTGCCAGCAGCTTTTCGGGCCAGACCTATAATTCACCCCTCCACTTT.

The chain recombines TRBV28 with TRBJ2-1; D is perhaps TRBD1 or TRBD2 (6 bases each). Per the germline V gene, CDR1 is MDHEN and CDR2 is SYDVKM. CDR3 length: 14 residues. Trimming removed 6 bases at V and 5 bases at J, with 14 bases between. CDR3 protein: CASRNRDFNNEQFF. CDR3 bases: TGTGCCAGCAGAAACAGGGACTTCAACAATGAGCAGTTCTTC.

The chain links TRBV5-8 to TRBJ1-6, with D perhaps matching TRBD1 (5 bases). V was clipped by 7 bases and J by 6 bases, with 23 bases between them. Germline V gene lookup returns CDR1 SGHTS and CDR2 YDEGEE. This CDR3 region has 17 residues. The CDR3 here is CASRGGSGATLNSPLHF. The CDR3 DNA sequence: TGTGCCAGCCGGGGCGGATCTGGTGCTACGCTTAATTCACCCCTCCACTTT. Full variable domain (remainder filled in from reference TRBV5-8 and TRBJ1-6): EAGVTQSPTHLIKTRGQQATLRCSPISGHTSVYWYQQALGLGLQFLLWYDEGEERNRGNFPPRFSGRQFPNYSSELNVNALELEDSALYLCASRGGSGATLNSPLHFGNGTRLTVT.

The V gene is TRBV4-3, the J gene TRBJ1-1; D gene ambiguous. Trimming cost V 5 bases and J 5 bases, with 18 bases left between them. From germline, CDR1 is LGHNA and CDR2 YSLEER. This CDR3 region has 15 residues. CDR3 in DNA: TGCGCCAGCAGCAAAGGTGGCGCGCGAGCTACTGAAGCTTTCTTT. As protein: CASSKGGARATEAFF.

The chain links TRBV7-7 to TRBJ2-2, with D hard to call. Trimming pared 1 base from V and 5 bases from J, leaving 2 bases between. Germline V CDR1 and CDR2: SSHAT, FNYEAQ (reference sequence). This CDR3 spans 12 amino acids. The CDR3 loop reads CASSLGTGELFF. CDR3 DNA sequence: TGTGCCAGCAGCTTAGGGACCGGGGAGCTGTTTTTT.

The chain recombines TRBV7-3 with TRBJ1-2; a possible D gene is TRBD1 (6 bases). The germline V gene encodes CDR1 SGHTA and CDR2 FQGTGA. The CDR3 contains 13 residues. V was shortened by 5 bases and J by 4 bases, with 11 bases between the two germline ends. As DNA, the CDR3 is TGTGCCAGCAGCCTTGGACAGAGCTATGGCTACACCTTC. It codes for CASSLGQSYGYTF.

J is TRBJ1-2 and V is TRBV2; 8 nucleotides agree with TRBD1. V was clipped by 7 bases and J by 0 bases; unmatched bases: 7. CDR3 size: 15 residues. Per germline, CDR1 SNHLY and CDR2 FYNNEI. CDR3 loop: CASTGGDSTNYGYTF. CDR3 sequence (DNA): TGTGCCAGCACAGGGGGCGATTCGACTAACTATGGCTACACCTTC.

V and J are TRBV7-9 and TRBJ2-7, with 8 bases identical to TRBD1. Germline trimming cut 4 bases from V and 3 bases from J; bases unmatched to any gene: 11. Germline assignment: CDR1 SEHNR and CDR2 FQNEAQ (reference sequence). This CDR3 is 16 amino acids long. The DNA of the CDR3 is TGTGCCAGCAGCTCCTATGGCCGGGACAGGAACTACGAGCAGTACTTC. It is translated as CASSSYGRDRNYEQYF.

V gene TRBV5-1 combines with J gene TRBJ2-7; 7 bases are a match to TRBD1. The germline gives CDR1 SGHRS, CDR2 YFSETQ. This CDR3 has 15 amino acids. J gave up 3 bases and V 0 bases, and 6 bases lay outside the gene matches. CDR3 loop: CASSLVPGQNYEQYF. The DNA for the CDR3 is TGCGCCAGCAGCTTGGTGCCGGGACAGAACTACGAGCAGTACTTC. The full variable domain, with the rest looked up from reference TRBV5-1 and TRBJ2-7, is KAGVTQTPRYLIKTRGQQVTLSCSPISGHRSVSWYQQTPGQGLQFLFEYFSETQRNKGNFPGRFSGRQFSNSRSEMNVSTLELGDSALYLCASSLVPGQNYEQYFGPGTRLTVT.

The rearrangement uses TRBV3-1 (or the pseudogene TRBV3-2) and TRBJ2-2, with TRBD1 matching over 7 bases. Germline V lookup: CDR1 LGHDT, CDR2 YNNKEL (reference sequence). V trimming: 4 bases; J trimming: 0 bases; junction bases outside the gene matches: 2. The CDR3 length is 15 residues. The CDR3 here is CASSRDSTNTGELFF. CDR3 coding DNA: TGTGCCAGCAGCCGGGACAGTACGAACACCGGGGAGCTGTTTTTT.

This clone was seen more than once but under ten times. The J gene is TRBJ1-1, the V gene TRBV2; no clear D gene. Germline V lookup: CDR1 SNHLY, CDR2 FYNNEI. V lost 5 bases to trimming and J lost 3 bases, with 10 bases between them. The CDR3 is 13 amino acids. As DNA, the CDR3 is TGTGCCAGCAGTACAGATAGGGACACTGAAGCTTTCTTT. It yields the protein CASSTDRDTEAFF.

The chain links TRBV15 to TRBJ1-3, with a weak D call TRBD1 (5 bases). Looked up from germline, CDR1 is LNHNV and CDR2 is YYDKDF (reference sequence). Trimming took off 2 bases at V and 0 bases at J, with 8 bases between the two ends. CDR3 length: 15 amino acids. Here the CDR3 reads CATSRSDSSGNTIYF. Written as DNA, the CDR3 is TGTGCCACCAGCAGATCCGACAGCTCTGGAAACACCATATATTTT.

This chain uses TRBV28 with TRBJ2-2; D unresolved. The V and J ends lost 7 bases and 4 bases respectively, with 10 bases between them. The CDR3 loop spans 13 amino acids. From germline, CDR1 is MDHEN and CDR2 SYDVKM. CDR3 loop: CASKDFTTGELFF. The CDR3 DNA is TGTGCCAGCAAAGACTTTACCACCGGGGAGCTGTTTTTT.

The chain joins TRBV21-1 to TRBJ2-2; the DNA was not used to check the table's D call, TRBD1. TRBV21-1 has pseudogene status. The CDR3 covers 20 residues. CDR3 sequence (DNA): TGTGCCAGCAGCAAATGCCACCGCATAGAGGACAGGGAGGGCACCGGGGAGCTGTTTTTT. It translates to CASSKCHRIEDREGTGELFF.

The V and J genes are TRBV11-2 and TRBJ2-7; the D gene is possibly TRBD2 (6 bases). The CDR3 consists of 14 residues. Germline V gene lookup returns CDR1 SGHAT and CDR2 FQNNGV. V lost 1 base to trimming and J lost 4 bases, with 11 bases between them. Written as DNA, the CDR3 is TGTGCCAGCAGCTTAGTCCAGGGAGGATACGAGCAGTACTTC. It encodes CASSLVQGGYEQYF.

The CDR3: CAAQGISYNSPLHF. CDR3 DNA sequence: TGTGCCGCCCAGGGAATCTCCTATAATTCACCCCTCCACTTT. The chain carries TRBV6-5 and TRBJ1-6, with D perhaps matching TRBD1 (5 bases). The germline gives CDR1 MNHEY, CDR2 SVGAGI. This CDR3 is built from 14 residues. The V and J ends lost 11 bases and 0 bases respectively, with 11 bases between them.

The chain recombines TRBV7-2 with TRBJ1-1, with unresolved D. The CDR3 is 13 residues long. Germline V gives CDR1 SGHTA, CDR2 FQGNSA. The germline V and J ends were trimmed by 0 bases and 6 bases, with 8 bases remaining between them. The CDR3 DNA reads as TGTGCCAGCAGCTTAGCGGGGAGCCCTGAAGCTTTCTTT. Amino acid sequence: CASSLAGSPEAFF. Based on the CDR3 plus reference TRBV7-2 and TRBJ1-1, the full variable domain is GAGVSQSPSNKVTEKGKDVELRCDPISGHTALYWYRQSLGQGLEFLIYFQGNSAPDKSGLPSDRFSAERTGGSVSTLTIQRTQQEDSAVYLCASSLAGSPEAFFGQGTRLTVV.

In DNA, the CDR3 is TGTGCCAGCAGCTCCCGGACGGTCCAAGAGACCCAGTACTTC. Amino acids: CASSSRTVQETQYF. The genes are TRBV7-8 and TRBJ2-5; the D is unclear. Germline V gene lookup returns CDR1 SGHVS and CDR2 FQNEAQ. The CDR3 has 14 amino acids. V was clipped by 4 bases and J by 1 base, with 10 bases between them.

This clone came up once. In DNA, the CDR3 is TGTGCCTGGGAACCGGGACTAGGGAGCTACGAGCAGTACTTC. It is translated as CAWEPGLGSYEQYF. The rearrangement uses TRBV30 and TRBJ2-7; 8 nucleotides line up with TRBD2. The V gene end was trimmed by 5 bases and the J gene end by 3 bases; junction bases not matched to a gene: 9. Per the germline V gene, CDR1 is GTSNPN and CDR2 is SVGIG (reference sequence). The CDR3 extends over 14 amino acids.

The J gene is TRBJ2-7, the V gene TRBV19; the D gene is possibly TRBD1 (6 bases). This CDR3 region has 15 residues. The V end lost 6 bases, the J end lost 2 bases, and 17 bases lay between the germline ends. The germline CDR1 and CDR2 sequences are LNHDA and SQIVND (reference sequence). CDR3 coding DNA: TGTGCCAGTAGCCAACAGGGAGACCCTGCCTACGAGCAGTACTTC. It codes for CASSQQGDPAYEQYF.

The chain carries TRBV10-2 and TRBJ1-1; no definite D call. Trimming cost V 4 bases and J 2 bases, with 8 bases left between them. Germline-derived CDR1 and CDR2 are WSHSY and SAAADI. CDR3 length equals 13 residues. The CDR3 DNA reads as TGCGCCAGCAGTGTTAAGGGTAACACTGAAGCTTTCTTT. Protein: CASSVKGNTEAFF.

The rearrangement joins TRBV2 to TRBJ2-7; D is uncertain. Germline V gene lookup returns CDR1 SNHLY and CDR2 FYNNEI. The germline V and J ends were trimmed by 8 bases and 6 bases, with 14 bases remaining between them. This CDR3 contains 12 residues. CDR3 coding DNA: TGTGCCAGCGGTACATTGTTGGTCGAGCAGTACTTC. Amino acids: CASGTLLVEQYF.

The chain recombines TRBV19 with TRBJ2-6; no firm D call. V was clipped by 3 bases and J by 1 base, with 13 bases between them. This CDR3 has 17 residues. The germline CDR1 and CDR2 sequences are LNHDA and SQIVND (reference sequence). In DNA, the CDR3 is TGTGCCAGTAGTATGGGCGAGACTTTTTCTGGGGCCAACGTCCTGACTTTC. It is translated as CASSMGETFSGANVLTF.

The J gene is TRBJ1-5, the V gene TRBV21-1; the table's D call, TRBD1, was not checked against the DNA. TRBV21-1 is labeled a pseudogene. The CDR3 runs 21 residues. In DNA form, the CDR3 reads TGTGCCAGCAGCATTTCTCCGGGACAGGGGTCGGAGCTAGGGAGCAATCAGCCCCAGCATTTT. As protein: CASSISPGQGSELGSNQPQHF.

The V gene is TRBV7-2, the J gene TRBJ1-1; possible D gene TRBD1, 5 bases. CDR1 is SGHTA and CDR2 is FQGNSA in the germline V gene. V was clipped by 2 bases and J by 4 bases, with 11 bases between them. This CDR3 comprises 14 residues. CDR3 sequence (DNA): TGTGCCAGCAGCTTACCTAACAGGTTCACTGAAGCTTTCTTT. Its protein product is CASSLPNRFTEAFF.

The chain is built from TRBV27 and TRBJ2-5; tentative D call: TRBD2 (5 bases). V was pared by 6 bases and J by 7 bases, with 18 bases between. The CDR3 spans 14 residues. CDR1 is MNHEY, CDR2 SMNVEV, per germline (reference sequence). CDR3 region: CASRQGLDGSTQYF. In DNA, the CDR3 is TGTGCCAGCAGACAAGGACTGGACGGGTCGACCCAGTACTTC.

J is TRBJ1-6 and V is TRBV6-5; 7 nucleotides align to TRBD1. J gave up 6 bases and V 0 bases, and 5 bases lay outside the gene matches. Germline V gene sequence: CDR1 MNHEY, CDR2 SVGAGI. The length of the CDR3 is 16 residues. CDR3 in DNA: TGTGCCAGCAGTTACTCCGGGACAGCTACTAATTCACCCCTCCACTTT. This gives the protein CASSYSGTATNSPLHF.